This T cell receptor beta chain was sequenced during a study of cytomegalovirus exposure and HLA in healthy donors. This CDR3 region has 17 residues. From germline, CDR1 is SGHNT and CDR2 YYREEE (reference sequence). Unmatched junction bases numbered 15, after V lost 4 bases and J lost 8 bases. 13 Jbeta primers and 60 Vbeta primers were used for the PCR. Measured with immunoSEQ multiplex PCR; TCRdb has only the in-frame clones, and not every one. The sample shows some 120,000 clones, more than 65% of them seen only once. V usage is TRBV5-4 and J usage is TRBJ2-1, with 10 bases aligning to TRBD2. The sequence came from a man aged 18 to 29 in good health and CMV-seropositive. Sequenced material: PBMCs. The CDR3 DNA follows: TGTGCCAGCAGCCGGGTAGCGGGGGGAACTACAGCCGATGAGCAGTTCTTC. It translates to CASSRVAGGTTADEQFF.